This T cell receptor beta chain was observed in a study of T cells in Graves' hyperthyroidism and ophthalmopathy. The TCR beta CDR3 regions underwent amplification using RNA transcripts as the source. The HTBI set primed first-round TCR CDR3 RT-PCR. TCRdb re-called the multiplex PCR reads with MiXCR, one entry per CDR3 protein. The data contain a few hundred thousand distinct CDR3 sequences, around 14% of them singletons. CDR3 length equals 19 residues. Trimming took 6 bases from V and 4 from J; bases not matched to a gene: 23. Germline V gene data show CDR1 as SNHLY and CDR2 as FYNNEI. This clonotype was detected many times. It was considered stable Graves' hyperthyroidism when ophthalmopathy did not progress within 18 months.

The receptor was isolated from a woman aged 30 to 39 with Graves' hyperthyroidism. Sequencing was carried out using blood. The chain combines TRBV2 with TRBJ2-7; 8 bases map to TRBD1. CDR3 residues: CASRAEQGVTGVGSYEQYF. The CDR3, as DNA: TGTGCCAGCAGAGCGGAACAGGGGGTTACGGGAGTTGGCTCTTACGAGCAGTACTTC.